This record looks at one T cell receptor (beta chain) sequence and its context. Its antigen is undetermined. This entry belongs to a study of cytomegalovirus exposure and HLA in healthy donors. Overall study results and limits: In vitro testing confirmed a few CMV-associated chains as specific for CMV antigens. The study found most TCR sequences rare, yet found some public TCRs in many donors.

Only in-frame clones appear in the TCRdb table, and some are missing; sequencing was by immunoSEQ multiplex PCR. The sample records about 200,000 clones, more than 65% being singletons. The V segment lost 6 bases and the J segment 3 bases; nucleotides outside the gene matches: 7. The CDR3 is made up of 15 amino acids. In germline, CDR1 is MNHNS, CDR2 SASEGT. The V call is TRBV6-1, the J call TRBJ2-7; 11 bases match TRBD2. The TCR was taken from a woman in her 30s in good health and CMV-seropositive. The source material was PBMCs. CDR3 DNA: TGTGCCAGCAGCCCCACCGGGACTAGCGGCTACGAGCAGTACTTC. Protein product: CASSPTGTSGYEQYF.